The following is a T cell receptor (beta chain) sequence with its context. Its antigen is not known. Trimming stripped 2 bases from V and 8 bases from J, with 15 bases between. This CDR3 has 15 residues. CDR1 SGHTA and CDR2 FQGNSA come from the germline V gene. The sample comes from a study of T cell repertoires in cytomegalovirus infection. The overall study: Through public TCR beta signatures, both CMV infection and matching HLA type were indicated.

Study outcomes and limitations: Dominating the ex vivo response were HLA-C-restricted CMV-specific TCR beta clonotypes. There were carriers of CMV plus the relevant HLA, and cumulative public TCR beta family frequency identified them.

MiXCR, applied by TCRdb to the reads, yields one record per CDR3 protein. Among about 740,000 distinct CDR3 sequences listed, 35% to 40% were seen once. This clonotype was sampled from a human donor in good health (CMV status not recorded). Some clones in this sample may be carry-over from other donors' samples. J is TRBJ1-4 and V is TRBV7-2; the D is unclear. Sequenced input: PBMCs. The CDR3 here is CASSLLGGIWEKLFF. CDR3 coding DNA: TGTGCCAGCAGCTTATTAGGAGGCATCTGGGAAAAACTGTTTTTT.